This TCR beta chain was profiled in a study of blood T cell repertoires in COVID-19. A Seattle source enrolled patients during active infection and followed them longitudinally. The assay was immunoSEQ multiplex PCR, and TCRdb's table has in-frame clones only and misses some. In the table there are roughly 90,000 clones, about 89% of which are singletons. The CDR3 has 15 amino acids. V lost 2 bases, J lost 11 bases, and 13 bases stayed unmatched. Germline V gene data show CDR1 as SGHRS and CDR2 as YFSETQ. This receptor was taken from a middle-aged man with COVID-19, enrolled during active disease. The chain recombines TRBV5-1 with TRBJ2-1, with 7 bases aligning to TRBD1. Material for sequencing was peripheral blood. The CDR3, as DNA: TGCGCCAGCAGCTTCAGACAGGGTCGATTAGAGAAGCAGTTCTTC. Its protein product is CASSFRQGRLEKQFF.